Sequencing of this T cell receptor (beta chain) was carried out in a study of T cells after yellow fever vaccination. The CDR3 sequence is 16 residues long. CDR1 is MNHEY and CDR2 is SVGAGI in the germline V gene. The ends lost 2 bases at V and 0 bases at J; junction bases unmatched: 4. This clonotype was picked up many times. TCRdb recomputed calls from the 5' RACE reads with MiXCR, one row per CDR3 protein. In the table there are roughly 79,000 distinct CDR3 sequences, around 7% of which are singletons. The sequence came from a man between 18 and 29 years old who received the YFV17D yellow fever vaccine. The V gene is TRBV6-5, the J gene TRBJ2-1, with 7 bases aligning to TRBD1. The specimen was CD8+ T cells sorted from PBMCs, collected 9 to 11 days after the first yellow fever vaccination. The CDR3: CASSYTTGISYNEQFF. DNA of the CDR3: TGTGCCAGCAGTTACACGACAGGGATCTCCTACAATGAGCAGTTCTTC.